The rows below give T cell receptor beta chains drawn from one sample of a study of post-analysis software for immune sequencing data. MiXCR, run by TCRdb on the PCR reads, gives a single entry per CDR3 protein. The sample holds hundreds of thousands of distinct CDR3 sequences, approximately 59% seen once. Source material: blood. The receptors derive from a girl aged 2 to 9 with multiple sclerosis. Each CDR3 is given with its conserved first and last residue. Fields, in order: D gene, V gene, clone size, J gene, CDR3 DNA, CDR3 protein. D genes are given only for firm matches. Some rows mark clone size as missing; the rest say once, few, many or name a class of expanded clone.

NA	TRBV10-3	few	TRBJ2-3	TGTGCCATCAGTGAAGGCGATACGCAGTATTTT	CAISEGDTQYF
TRBD1	TRBV5-1	NA	TRBJ1-5	TGCGCCAGCAGCTTGGGGGGACAGGGGTACCTTAGCAATCAGCCCCAGCATTTT	CASSLGGQGYLSNQPQHF
TRBD1	TRBV11-2	NA	TRBJ1-2	TGTGCCAGCAGCCCGAGCGGGGGACAGACTAACTATGGCTACACCTTC	CASSPSGGQTNYGYTF
NA	TRBV7-2	NA	TRBJ2-3	TGTGCCAGCAGCTGGCCAGGGGTGAATACGCAGTATTTT	CASSWPGVNTQYF
NA	TRBV7-9	few	TRBJ2-3	TGTGCCAGCAGCCCCGGTTCCAGGGTCGGCACAGATACGCAGTATTTT	CASSPGSRVGTDTQYF
TRBD2	TRBV6-5	NA	TRBJ2-5	TGTGCCAGCAGTTACTCGACGGGGCTAGCGGGATCGACGGCAGAGACCCAGTACTTC	CASSYSTGLAGSTAETQYF
NA	TRBV5-6	NA	TRBJ2-3	TGTGCCAGCAGCTTGGGTACCCTAGGCACAGATACGCAGTATTTT	CASSLGTLGTDTQYF
NA	TRBV7-6	few	TRBJ2-7	TGTGCCAGCAGCTTGCGGACAGACCGTTACGAGCAGTACTTC	CASSLRTDRYEQYF
TRBD2	TRBV20-1	NA	TRBJ2-4	TGCAGTGCTCTAGCGGGGGGGACCAACATTCAGTACTTC	CSALAGGTNIQYF
TRBD2	TRBV4-1	NA	TRBJ2-5	TGCGCCAGCAGCCAAGTAGCGGGAGGGCCAGAGACCCAGTACTTC	CASSQVAGGPETQYF
NA	TRBV7-2	NA	TRBJ2-1	TGTGCCAGCAGCCCAGCCGGAGGTAATGAGCAGTTCTTC	CASSPAGGNEQFF
NA	TRBV24-1	NA	TRBJ2-3	TGTGCCACCAGTTCCTCCGGGCCTCGGTGGTCAGATACGCAGTATTTT	CATSSSGPRWSDTQYF
NA	TRBV5-1	NA	TRBJ2-3	TGCGCCAGCAGCGCGGACCGTGGGGTAGGGGTTACGCAGTATTTT	CASSADRGVGVTQYF
NA	TRBV29-1	NA	TRBJ1-4	TGCAGCGTTGCCGGGGGCGCCGGTAATGAAAAACTGTTTTTT	CSVAGGAGNEKLFF
NA	TRBV7-2	NA	TRBJ2-5	TGTGCCCGCAGCTCAATGCGGGGAGTGACCCAGTACTTC	CARSSMRGVTQYF
NA	TRBV6-6	NA	TRBJ1-1	TGTGCCAGCACCTCCTCGGGCCGTACTGAAGCTTTCTTT	CASTSSGRTEAFF
NA	TRBV20-1	NA	TRBJ2-1	TGCAGTGCTAGAGGTAGGGCGGGGAGCGATGAGCAGTTCTTC	CSARGRAGSDEQFF
NA	TRBV20-1	NA	TRBJ1-5	TGCAGTGCTACCCCGAGGGTGGCAGGCAATCAGCCCCAGCATTTT	CSATPRVAGNQPQHF